This TCR beta chain comes out of a study of graft-versus-host responses after intestinal transplantation. At the level of the study: Multivisceral, liver-intestinal, or isolated intestinal transplants were received by the recipients.

This CDR3 region has 12 residues. The germline gives CDR1 MGHDK, CDR2 SYGVNS. Deletions cut 9 bases from V and 0 bases from J, with 6 bases between. Study results and limitations: Individuals carrying graft-donor T cell macrochimerism showed high graft-versus-host to host-versus-graft clonal ratios in allografts. GvH clones appeared in recipient marrow, some first in ileum or blood. HvG clone declines early post-transplant were associated with peak circulating GvH levels.

A word on this clone: As yet, its antigen is unknown.

Data came from immunoSEQ multiplex PCR; TCRdb stores just in-frame clones and leaves some out. Among about 100,000 clones listed, around 90% were seen once. The sequence was collected from a human donor who was the organ donor for an intestinal transplant. The sample in question was unstimulated CD4+ T cells sorted from spleen or lymph node cells, obtained before transplant. The gene calls are TRBV25-1 and TRBJ1-3; D is ambiguous. The DNA of the CDR3 is TGTGCCAGGGCACGCTCTGGAAACACCATATATTTT. It specifies CARARSGNTIYF.